The TCR beta chain under discussion was sequenced for a study of cytomegalovirus exposure and HLA in healthy donors. On this clone itself: Antigen specificity is unknown.

V was shortened by 4 bases and J by 4 bases, with 15 bases between the two germline ends. Germline CDR1 SGHVS, CDR2 FNYEAQ. The CDR3 covers 15 residues. In nominal health when sampled, donors likely had unrecorded immune exposures nonetheless. Study outcomes and limitations: Within a later analysis, the majority of CMV-associated TCR beta chains appeared HLA-restricted.

This PCR relied on a set of 60 Vbeta primers and 13 Jbeta primers. This table comes from immunoSEQ multiplex PCR, and its TCRdb copy is limited to in-frame clones, with some not included. This table holds 150,000 to 250,000 clones, about 79% found once. What was sequenced was PBMCs. The chain has TRBV7-6 and TRBJ2-3, with a weak D call TRBD1 (5 bases). This TCR came from a boy aged 2-15 years in good health and CMV-seronegative. The CDR3: CASSSAAGLADTQYF. The CDR3 region has the DNA TGTGCCAGCAGCTCTGCGGCAGGGTTAGCAGATACGCAGTATTTT.